The rows below give T cell receptor beta chains drawn from one sample of a study of PD-L1 blockade in urothelial cancer. The protocol was immunoSEQ multiplex PCR, while the TCRdb copy is restricted to in-frame clones and leaves out a portion. The data show 45,000 or so clones, with around 88% seen just once and about 4% held by the top ten. Sequenced material: PBMCs, taken around atezolizumab (anti-PD-L1) treatment. All receptors come from a man older than 75 with urothelial cancer. Each CDR3 is given with its conserved first and last residue. Fields, in order: CDR3 protein, J gene, V gene.

CDR3: CASSLAGDNGYTF; J: TRBJ1-2; V: TRBV11-2
CDR3: CASSSTRPGELFF; J: TRBJ2-2; V: TRBV6-6
CDR3: CASSFSGRAPYNEQFF; J: TRBJ2-1; V: TRBV5-1
CDR3: CASSKARRKGQGRVANTGELFF; J: TRBJ2-2; V: TRBV21-1
CDR3: CAISEEGWYEQYF; J: TRBJ2-7; V: TRBV10-3
CDR3: CASSHGRASGRYNEQFF; J: TRBJ2-1; V: TRBV11-2
CDR3: CASSGERNEQFF; J: TRBJ2-1; V: TRBV7-9
CDR3: CASSSTSTGMNTEAFF; J: TRBJ1-1; V: TRBV5-1
CDR3: CASSPRTGDGYGYTF; J: TRBJ1-2; V: TRBV27
CDR3: CASSRRARGNTEAFF; J: TRBJ1-1; V: TRBV18
CDR3: CASSLTGTSGLGQFF; J: TRBJ2-1; V: TRBV9
CDR3: CASSPGLAPYNEQFF; J: TRBJ2-1; V: TRBV7-8
CDR3: CASSLGRQDNEQFF; J: TRBJ2-1; V: TRBV7-6
CDR3: CASRGSSNEKLFF; J: TRBJ1-4; V: TRBV6-6
CDR3: CAIRRDKGQYF; J: TRBJ2-7; V: TRBV28
CDR3: CASSGGSGINEQYF; J: TRBJ2-7; V: TRBV5-1
CDR3: CASSTQGLSYEQYF; J: TRBJ2-7; V: TRBV18
CDR3: CASSVGSGRVVGEQFF; J: TRBJ2-1; V: TRBV9
CDR3: CAGSAGGPSYNEQFF; J: TRBJ2-1; V: TRBV28
CDR3: CASSLEGPGSYEQYF; J: TRBJ2-7; V: TRBV7-2
CDR3: CASSGKGQGVEETQYF; J: TRBJ2-5; V: TRBV4-2
CDR3: CASSMTDMNTEAFF; J: TRBJ1-1; V: TRBV19
CDR3: CASSAGGGGSGYTF; J: TRBJ1-2; V: TRBV5-1
CDR3: CASSEAQGGDYGYTF; J: TRBJ1-2; V: TRBV6-1
CDR3: CASTISGTRGTEAFF; J: TRBJ1-1; V: TRBV5-1
CDR3: CASLGLAGQGAQYF; J: TRBJ2-5; V: TRBV2
CDR3: CAGPQGVILNYGYTF; J: TRBJ1-2; V: TRBV19
CDR3: CASSLDGDRARDTEAFF; J: TRBJ1-1; V: TRBV7-9
CDR3: CASSIGTGVRSEELFF; J: TRBJ2-2; V: TRBV19
CDR3: CASSFNTRVEQFF; J: TRBJ2-1; V: TRBV2
CDR3: CASSFPQGKGSYEQYF; J: TRBJ2-7; V: TRBV5-4
CDR3: CASSPQEGQETQYF; J: TRBJ2-5; V: TRBV18
CDR3: CASIENGQGDGYTF; J: TRBJ1-2; V: TRBV28
CDR3: CASSQDTQETQYF; J: TRBJ2-5; V: TRBV4-1
CDR3: CASSGSRSGLLGYTF; J: TRBJ1-2; V: TRBV6-5
CDR3: CASQRAGNSNQPQHF; J: TRBJ1-5; V: TRBV19
CDR3: CASRSYSWTGSYEQYF; J: TRBJ2-7; V: TRBV28
CDR3: CAWSGTNYGYTF; J: TRBJ1-2; V: TRBV30
CDR3: CASSPERTSPSEQYF; J: TRBJ2-7; V: TRBV18
CDR3: CASSFDSGTGDEQYF; J: TRBJ2-7; V: TRBV25-1
CDR3: CASSFTGKETQYF; J: TRBJ2-5; V: TRBV11-3
CDR3: CASRPGTETDTQYF; J: TRBJ2-3; V: TRBV7-9
CDR3: CASSDRGQETQYF; J: TRBJ2-5; V: TRBV11-2
CDR3: CASSRTGPRTEAFF; J: TRBJ1-1; V: TRBV7-9
CDR3: CASRTLGQGSQPQHF; J: TRBJ1-5; V: TRBV28
CDR3: CASSWGQVEKLFF; J: TRBJ1-4; V: TRBV5-6
CDR3: CASIGMRETLSYNEQFF; J: TRBJ2-1; V: TRBV2
CDR3: CASSMAHKSYEQYF; J: TRBJ2-7; V: TRBV19
CDR3: CASSPGTGSTDTQYF; J: TRBJ2-3; V: TRBV27
CDR3: CAWTSGSLTYEQYF; J: TRBJ2-7; V: TRBV30
CDR3: CASSQGLANYEQYF; J: TRBJ2-7; V: TRBV7-9
CDR3: CASSYQSRGEQYF; J: TRBJ2-7; V: TRBV6-5
CDR3: CASSLAAGGNTEAFF; J: TRBJ1-1; V: TRBV5-1
CDR3: CASSYSWPYGYTF; J: TRBJ1-2; V: TRBV6-5
CDR3: CASTEGTGGVRNQPQHF; J: TRBJ1-5; V: TRBV2